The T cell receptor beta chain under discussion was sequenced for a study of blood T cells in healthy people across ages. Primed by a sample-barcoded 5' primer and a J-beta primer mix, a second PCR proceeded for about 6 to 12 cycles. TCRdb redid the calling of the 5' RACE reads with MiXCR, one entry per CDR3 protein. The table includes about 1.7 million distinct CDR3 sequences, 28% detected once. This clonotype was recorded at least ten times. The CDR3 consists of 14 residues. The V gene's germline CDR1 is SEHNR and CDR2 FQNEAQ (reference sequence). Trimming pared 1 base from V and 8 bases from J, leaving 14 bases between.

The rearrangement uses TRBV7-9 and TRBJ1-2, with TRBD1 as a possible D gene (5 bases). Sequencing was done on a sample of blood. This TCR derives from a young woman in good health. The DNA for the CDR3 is TGTGCCAGCAGCTTAGTTTCGGGGGAGAACGGCTACACCTTC. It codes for CASSLVSGENGYTF.